This T cell receptor beta chain was observed in a study of immune evolution from preneoplasia to lung adenocarcinoma. Some clones are missing from TCRdb's copy, which holds only in-frame ones; the method was immunoSEQ multiplex PCR. The table shows some 9,200 clones, with 75% to 90% occurring only once. Per the germline V gene, CDR1 is SEHNR and CDR2 is FQNEAQ (reference sequence). V was clipped by 2 bases and J by 4 bases, with 3 bases between them. CDR3 length equals 12 residues. This clonotype was sampled from a person aged 65-85 years with lung adenocarcinoma. The sample consisted of FFPE minimally invasive lung adenocarcinoma tissue. J is TRBJ2-1 and V is TRBV7-9; D is unclear. The CDR3 sequence is CASSLQYNEQFF. Written as DNA, the CDR3 is TGTGCCAGCAGCTTACAGTACAATGAGCAGTTCTTC.